This T cell receptor (beta chain) comes out of a study of blood T cell repertoires in COVID-19. Looked up from germline, CDR1 is SQVTM and CDR2 is ANQGSEA. J was trimmed by 3 bases and V by 5 bases; bases with no gene match: 9. The CDR3 consists of 16 residues. Assay used: immunoSEQ multiplex PCR; TCRdb lists only in-frame clones, some missing. The table shows 220,000 or so clones, with 75% to 90% occurring only once. The chain joins TRBV29-1 to TRBJ1-3; 11 bases fit TRBD1. The source is a woman under 30 in a cohort exposed to, infected with or recovered from COVID-19 (not recorded which). The sample taken for sequencing was PBMCs or T cells enriched from blood (not recorded which). The CDR3 region is CSVSVGQGAYGNTIYF. For the CDR3, the DNA is TGCAGCGTTTCGGTTGGACAGGGGGCTTATGGAAACACCATATATTTT.